This T cell receptor beta chain was captured in a study of blood T cell repertoires in COVID-19. For the study at large: The samples span acute and convalescent COVID-19 from the United States, Italy and Spain. Sources were T cells, B-cell-depleted T cells, or PBMCs; the material itself was cDNA or gDNA.

Per germline, CDR1 MNHEY and CDR2 SVGAGI. Trimming cost V 8 bases and J 9 bases, with 16 bases left between them. CDR3 size: 12 residues. Profiling relied on immunoSEQ multiplex PCR, and the TCRdb table lists in-frame clones only, not all of them. The profile shows 250,000 to 300,000 clones, 70% to 90% of them singletons. Source material: peripheral blood. The V and J genes are TRBV6-5 and TRBJ1-1, with a tentative D call TRBD1 (5 bases). The receptor's source is a woman in her sixties or seventies with acute or convalescent COVID-19. CDR3 in amino acids: CASLLAGSQAFF. In nucleotides, the CDR3 is TGTGCCAGCCTACTCGCAGGGTCCCAAGCTTTCTTT.